This T cell receptor (beta chain) came from a study of CD8 T cells in Susac syndrome. This clonotype appeared a single time. This CDR3 has 14 residues. V was pared by 3 bases and J by 3 bases, with 5 bases of the junction left unmatched. Germline V lookup: CDR1 GTSNPN, CDR2 SVGIG (reference sequence). From blood CD8+ and CD4+ T cells, the TCR beta chain was sequenced. A quantity of about 0.5 to 1 ug RNA underwent reverse transcription using random hexamers. TCRdb re-derived calls from the immunoSEQ multiplex PCR reads in MiXCR, one entry per CDR3 protein. The table has fewer than 250,000 distinct CDR3 sequences, 80% to 95% seen once.

The source material was CD4+ T cells from PBMCs. The chain combines TRBV30 with TRBJ1-1; TRBD1 matches at 9 bases. This TCR derives from a human donor in good health. This CDR3 is CAWRIRDRDTEAFF. CDR3 nucleotides: TGTGCCTGGAGGATCCGGGACAGGGACACTGAAGCTTTCTTT.